Below are 18 T cell receptor beta chains sequenced from a single sample in a study of T cells in Graves' hyperthyroidism and ophthalmopathy. TCR beta CDR3 region amplification was performed from RNA transcripts. Primed by the HTBI set, a first-round RT-PCR was run on the TCR CDR3. TCRdb processed the multiplex PCR reads anew with MiXCR; each CDR3 protein has one entry. The sample includes fewer than 500,000 distinct CDR3 sequences, about 14% seen only once; the top ten take around 20%. Sequencing input: blood. The receptors were gathered from a woman between 25 and 40 years old with Graves' ophthalmopathy.

This clonotype occurred many times. The V call is TRBV7-9, the J call TRBJ1-1, with TRBD1 as a possible D gene (5 bases). The CDR3 extends over 15 amino acids. The V gene lost 5 bases and the J gene lost 4 bases, with 17 bases spanning the gap. CDR1 is SEHNR, CDR2 FQNEAQ, per germline (reference sequence). DNA of the CDR3: TGTGCCAGCAGCGGCAGGGAGCCTAGTATCACTGAAGCTTTCTTT. Its protein is CASSGREPSITEAFF.

This clonotype was picked up many times. The gene calls are TRBV7-8 and TRBJ2-5; 10 positions agree with TRBD2. The trim removed 1 base at V and 2 bases at J, leaving 13 bases unmatched. The germline CDR1 and CDR2 sequences are SGHVS and FQNEAQ. The CDR3 is 19 residues long. As DNA, the CDR3 is TGTGCCAGCAGCTTAGATCCGCTAGCGGGGGAGCTAGTACAAGAGACCCAGTACTTC. The encoded protein is CASSLDPLAGELVQETQYF. Complete variable domain (other parts from reference TRBV7-8 and TRBJ2-5): GAGVSQSPRYKVAKRGQDVALRCDPISGHVSLFWYQQALGQGPEFLTYFQNEAQLDKSGLPSDRFFAERPEGSVSTLKIQRTQQEDSAVYLCASSLDPLAGELVQETQYFGPGTRLLVL.

This chain joins TRBV7-2 and TRBJ1-6, with D unclear. Germline loops: CDR1 SGHTA, CDR2 FQGNSA. This CDR3 region has 16 residues. V was shortened by 3 bases and J by 8 bases, with 17 bases between the two germline ends. DNA of the CDR3: TGTGCCAGCAGCTTGTTCGGTCCGTCACGTTATTCACCCCTCCACTTT. It specifies CASSLFGPSRYSPLHF.

In this sample, this clonotype turned up many times. The chain carries TRBV7-2 and TRBJ2-5; 8 positions agree with TRBD1. Germline loops: CDR1 SGHTA, CDR2 FQGNSA. The V segment lost 0 bases and the J segment 2 bases; nucleotides outside the gene matches: 14. The length of the CDR3 is 19 residues. The CDR3 DNA reads TGTGCCAGCAGCTTAGCCCACCCCCAGAGACAGGGGTGGCAAGAGACCCAGTACTTC. It translates to CASSLAHPQRQGWQETQYF.

This clonotype was seen at least ten times. The V and J genes are TRBV6-1 and TRBJ2-1; D not certain. Looked up from germline, CDR1 is MNHNS and CDR2 is SASEGT. CDR3 length: 14 residues. V was clipped by 6 bases and J by 6 bases, with 15 bases between them. CDR3 sequence: CASRDSGLINEQFF. CDR3 coding DNA: TGTGCCAGCAGAGACTCTGGTCTGATCAATGAGCAGTTCTTC.

This clonotype was seen many times. This chain joins TRBV12-3 or TRBV12-4 and TRBJ1-2; 12 bases are a match to TRBD1. CDR3 length equals 15 residues. Trimming at V came to 7 bases and at J to 7 bases, leaving 10 bases not matched to a gene. Here the CDR3 reads CASTIGGQGAGGYTF. For the CDR3, the DNA is TGTGCCAGCACTATTGGGGGACAGGGGGCAGGTGGCTACACCTTC.

There are many counts of this clonotype. The chain links TRBV3-1 to TRBJ2-2; 12 nucleotides match TRBD2. Unmatched junction bases numbered 0, after V lost 3 bases and J lost 1 base. CDR3 size: 16 residues. CDR1 is LGHDT, CDR2 YNNKEL, per germline (reference sequence). The CDR3 DNA is TGTGCCAGCAGCCAGGGACTAGCGGGGAACACCGGGGAGCTGTTTTTT. Its protein is CASSQGLAGNTGELFF. Full variable domain (outside the CDR3, taken from reference TRBV3-1 and TRBJ2-2): DTAVSQTPKYLVTQMGNDKSIKCEQNLGHDTMYWYKQDSKKFLKIMFSYNNKELIINETVPNRFSPKSPDKAHLNLHINSLELGDSAVYFCASSQGLAGNTGELFFGEGSRLTVL.

This clonotype has ten or more counts. The rearrangement uses TRBV6-1 and TRBJ1-1; D uncertain. This CDR3 region has 14 residues. V was pared by 0 bases and J by 0 bases, with 5 bases between. Per the germline V gene, CDR1 is MNHNS and CDR2 is SASEGT. The CDR3 loop is CASSEARLNTEAFF. In DNA, the CDR3 is TGTGCCAGCAGTGAAGCTCGGTTGAACACTGAAGCTTTCTTT.

The chain has TRBV18 and TRBJ1-6, with D hard to call. The CDR3 loop spans 15 amino acids. V lost 4 bases, J lost 4 bases, and 11 bases lay in between. The germline CDR1 and CDR2 sequences are KGHSH and LQKENI. The CDR3 coding sequence is TGTGCCAGCTCACTAACCACAGATTATAATTCACCCCTCCACTTT. This gives the protein CASSLTTDYNSPLHF. The whole variable domain, filled in from reference TRBV18 and TRBJ1-6, reads NAGVMQNPRHLVRRRGQEARLRCSPMKGHSHVYWYRQLPEEGLKFMVYLQKENIIDESGMPKERFSAEFPKEGPSILRIQQVVRGDSAAYFCASSLTTDYNSPLHFGNGTRLTVT.

The rearrangement joins TRBV2 to TRBJ1-5; 9 bases map to TRBD1. CDR1 and CDR2 (germline): SNHLY, FYNNEI. This CDR3 spans 15 amino acids. Trimming took 6 bases from V and 3 from J; bases not matched to a gene: 6. The DNA for the CDR3 is TGTGCCAGCAGCCCACAGGGGGCGGTCAATCAGCCCCAGCATTTT. It codes for CASSPQGAVNQPQHF.

This chain links TRBV11-1 with TRBJ1-3; D possibly corresponds to TRBD1 (5 bases). Trimming pared 4 bases from V and 8 bases from J, leaving 18 bases between. The germline V gene has CDR1 SGHAT and CDR2 FQDESV (reference sequence). The CDR3 totals 15 residues. CDR3 in DNA: TGTGCCAGCAGCTCGCGCGGGGGGAATCTGGACACCATATATTTT. Its translation is CASSSRGGNLDTIYF. The whole variable domain, filled in from reference TRBV11-1 and TRBJ1-3, reads EAEVAQSPRYKITEKSQAVAFWCDPISGHATLYWYRQILGQGPELLVQFQDESVVDDSQLPKDRFSAERLKGVDSTLKIQPAELGDSAMYLCASSSRGGNLDTIYFGEGSWLTVV.

This clonotype was recorded many times. This chain links TRBV7-3 with TRBJ1-6, with D unclear. Germline V gives CDR1 SGHTA, CDR2 FQGTGA. This CDR3 has 13 residues. Trimming cost V 7 bases and J 1 base, with 5 bases left between them. CDR3 nucleotide sequence: TGTGCCAGCATCCGATCCTATAATTCACCCCTCCACTTT. Translation gives CASIRSYNSPLHF. Full variable domain (rest looked up from reference TRBV7-3 and TRBJ1-6): GAGVSQTPSNKVTEKGKYVELRCDPISGHTALYWYRQSLGQGPEFLIYFQGTGAADDSGLPNDRFFAVRPEGSVSTLKIQRTERGDSAVYLCASIRSYNSPLHFGNGTRLTVT.

The sample holds many counts of this clonotype. This chain joins TRBV13 and TRBJ2-1; D is perhaps TRBD1 (6 bases). Trimming removed 5 bases from V and 0 bases from J, with 14 bases in between. The CDR3 has 16 residues. CDR1 and CDR2 from the germline V gene are PRHDT and FYEKMQ (reference sequence). The CDR3: CASSPITGSSYNEQFF. The CDR3 nucleotides are TGTGCCAGCAGCCCCATTACAGGGAGCTCCTACAATGAGCAGTTCTTC.

This clonotype was counted a few times. The gene calls are TRBV12-3 or TRBV12-4 and TRBJ1-3, with 8 positions matching TRBD1. The V and J ends lost 1 base and 3 bases, in that order; junction bases with no gene match: 8. There are 17 residues in the CDR3. The CDR3 bases are TGTGCCAGCAGTTTAGGACTCAGGGGGCGGGATGGAAACACCATATATTTT. Amino acids: CASSLGLRGRDGNTIYF.

This clonotype was counted many times. The rearrangement uses TRBV6-5 and TRBJ2-5; either TRBD1 or TRBD2 may fit D (5 bases each). In germline, CDR1 is MNHEY, CDR2 SVGAGI. The CDR3 covers 14 residues. V gave up 2 bases and J gave up 5 bases, with 12 bases separating them. The CDR3, as DNA: TGTGCCAGCAGTTACCGTATGGGGGAGGAGACCCAGTACTTC. Its protein product is CASSYRMGEETQYF.

This clonotype was picked up many times. This chain connects TRBV2 to TRBJ2-7; D ambiguous. The CDR3 sequence is 14 residues long. CDR1 is SNHLY, CDR2 FYNNEI, per germline. Trimming took 3 bases from V and 1 from J, leaving 10 bases between them. CDR3 loop: CASSEGSPSYEQYF. As DNA, the CDR3 is TGTGCCAGCAGTGAGGGGTCACCGTCCTACGAGCAGTACTTC.

This clonotype was seen once. The chain couples TRBV20-1 to TRBJ1-2; D possibly corresponds to TRBD1 (5 bases). The germline CDR1 and CDR2 sequences are DFQATT and SNEGSKA (reference sequence). Trimming shortened V by 0 bases and J by 8 bases, and 19 bases separated the two germline ends. The CDR3 spans 15 residues. CDR3 nucleotide sequence: TGCAGTGCTAGAGAGGAGCGGGGGGGAGACGCGGGCTACACCTTC. Its translation: CSAREERGGDAGYTF.

This clonotype came up many times. The genes are TRBV27 and TRBJ1-5; D perhaps matches TRBD1 (6 bases). Germline CDR1 and CDR2: MNHEY and SMNVEV (reference sequence). Trimming removed 7 bases from V and 2 bases from J, with 12 bases in between. This CDR3 has 14 residues. CDR3 sequence (DNA): TGTGCCAGCAACCCGGACAGCCGCAATCAGCCCCAGCATTTT. Translation gives CASNPDSRNQPQHF.